What follows describes a single T cell receptor (beta chain). This sample is drawn from a study of blood T cell repertoires in COVID-19. Clones were sequenced by immunoSEQ multiplex PCR, and TCRdb holds only the in-frame ones, with some missing. The sample has 120,000 to 150,000 clones; more than 75% are singletons. V dropped 4 bases and J dropped 1 base, with 8 bases sitting between them. Germline lookup yields CDR1 GTSNPN and CDR2 SVGIG (reference sequence). CDR3 size: 13 residues. Sample: peripheral blood. The receptor's source is a man aged 60 to 69 with active or convalescent COVID-19. The chain couples TRBV30 to TRBJ1-3; the D is unclear. The CDR3 nucleotides read TGTGCCTGGAACAGCTTATCTGGAAACACCATATATTTT. Translated: CAWNSLSGNTIYF.